One sample yielded the 26 T cell receptor beta chains listed below, sequenced in a study of PD-L1 blockade in urothelial cancer. The table came from immunoSEQ multiplex PCR; TCRdb's copy has only in-frame clones and leaves some out. Altogether more than 35,000 clones are present, about a third being singletons, with the ten largest covering just under 9%. Source: tumor tissue, taken before atezolizumab (anti-PD-L1) treatment. These receptors were collected from a man in his 60s with urothelial cancer.

This clone was seen repeatedly, ten times or more. The chain links TRBV6-8 to TRBJ1-5, with D uncertain. The CDR3 is made up of 15 amino acids. Looked up from germline, CDR1 is MNHGY and CDR2 is SAAAGT. The V gene lost 2 bases and the J gene lost 5 bases, with 13 bases spanning the gap. In DNA, the CDR3 is TGTGCCAGCAGTTACCGCCAGGCGGGATATCAGCCCCAGCATTTT. Translation gives CASSYRQAGYQPQHF.

The chain employs TRBV11-3 and TRBJ2-6, with 12 nucleotides matching TRBD1. This CDR3 has 15 residues. Germline V gene data show CDR1 as SGHNT and CDR2 as YENEEA. The V segment lost 6 bases and the J segment 7 bases; nucleotides outside the gene matches: 4. CDR3 protein: CASSGTGGLANVLTF. The CDR3 DNA reads as TGTGCCAGCAGTGGGACAGGGGGCTTAGCCAACGTCCTGACTTTC.

V usage is TRBV29-1 and J usage is TRBJ1-3, with D maybe TRBD1 (5 bases). This CDR3 has 14 residues. V was pared by 3 bases and J by 4 bases, with 13 bases between. Germline CDR1 and CDR2: SQVTM and ANQGSEA. The CDR3 coding sequence is TGCAGCGTTGACCCAGGGTCGGCAGGAAACACCATATATTTT. Its translation is CSVDPGSAGNTIYF.

V usage is TRBV5-1 and J usage is TRBJ2-7, with D possibly called TRBD1 or TRBD2 (7 bases each). The CDR3 is made up of 15 amino acids. The V end was cut by 0 bases, the J end by 4 bases, with 14 bases between. Germline loops: CDR1 SGHRS, CDR2 YFSETQ. CDR3 DNA sequence: TGCGCCAGCAGCTTGGTTGACAGGGAGGGATACGAGCAGTACTTC. Protein sequence: CASSLVDREGYEQYF.

The chain employs TRBV19 and TRBJ1-3, with D hard to call. With 6 bases removed from V and 2 bases from J, the gap between germline ends came to 5 bases. CDR1 and CDR2 from the germline V gene are LNHDA and SQIVND (reference sequence). The CDR3 loop spans 12 amino acids. Written as DNA, the CDR3 is TGTGCCAGTAGCGAGACTGGAAACACCATATATTTT. Protein: CASSETGNTIYF.

J is TRBJ2-7 and V is TRBV28; 7 positions agree with TRBD2. Losses at the gene ends were 2 bases for V and 7 bases for J; bases not matched to a gene: 14. This CDR3 is 16 amino acids long. The germline V gene encodes CDR1 MDHEN and CDR2 SYDVKM. This CDR3 reads CASSLGASGSSGEQYF. In DNA form, the CDR3 reads TGTGCCAGCAGTTTAGGCGCTAGCGGATCCTCGGGGGAGCAGTACTTC.

The V and J genes are TRBV18 and TRBJ1-1, with a possible D match to TRBD1 (5 bases). Trimming left V 6 bases short and J 2 bases short, with 10 bases between. CDR1 is KGHSH and CDR2 is LQKENI in the germline V gene. This CDR3 contains 13 residues. CDR3 DNA sequence: TGTGCCAGCTCCCGGGACCCTAACACTGAAGCTTTCTTT. Its protein product is CASSRDPNTEAFF.

The chain employs TRBV14 and TRBJ2-3; D gene unclear. Germline CDR1 SGHDN, CDR2 FVKESK. V was pared by 1 base and J by 2 bases, with 4 bases between. The CDR3 loop spans 13 amino acids. The CDR3 reads CASSQGITDTQYF. CDR3 nucleotides: TGTGCCAGCAGCCAAGGCATCACAGATACGCAGTATTTT.

Written as DNA, the CDR3 is TGCAGCGTAGCCCAACAGGCGTCCAGGAACTATGGCTACACCTTC. Translation gives CSVAQQASRNYGYTF. This chain uses TRBV29-1 with TRBJ1-2, with D possibly TRBD1 on 5 matching bases. Germline loops: CDR1 SQVTM, CDR2 ANQGSEA. V dropped 6 bases and J dropped 2 bases, with 19 bases sitting between them. This CDR3 has 15 residues.

This clone was seen at least ten times. The CDR3, as DNA: TGTGCCAGCAGCCATGGGACAGGGTCTAACTACGAGCAGTACTTC. Protein sequence: CASSHGTGSNYEQYF. The V gene is TRBV11-3, the J gene TRBJ2-7; 9 nucleotides agree with TRBD1. Germline assignment: CDR1 SGHNT and CDR2 YENEEA. The CDR3 has 15 residues. The V gene end was trimmed by 5 bases and the J gene end by 3 bases; junction bases not matched to a gene: 8.

This clone turned up a few times. The chain links TRBV19 to TRBJ2-1; the D gene could be TRBD1 or TRBD2 (5 bases each). Trimming removed 5 bases at V and 1 base at J, with 9 bases between. Per germline, CDR1 LNHDA and CDR2 SQIVND (reference sequence). The CDR3 spans 14 residues. The CDR3 DNA sequence: TGTGCCAGTAGTTTGGGGGAATCCTACAATGAGCAGTTCTTC. This codes for CASSLGESYNEQFF. Drawing the rest from reference TRBV19 and TRBJ2-1, the complete variable domain is DGGITQSPKYLFRKEGQNVTLSCEQNLNHDAMYWYRQDPGQGLRLIYYSQIVNDFQKGDIAEGYSVSREKKESFPLTVTSAQKNPTAFYLCASSLGESYNEQFFGPGTRLTVL.

This CDR3 reads CSVEDPSYEQYF. The CDR3 DNA follows: TGCAGCGTTGAGGACCCCTCCTACGAGCAGTACTTC. The chain employs TRBV29-1 and TRBJ2-7, with no clear D. The CDR3 loop spans 12 amino acids. The V gene's germline CDR1 is SQVTM and CDR2 ANQGSEA. Trimming took off 3 bases at V and 0 bases at J, with 6 bases between the two ends.

This clone appeared a few times. The V call is TRBV9, the J call TRBJ2-1, with 13 bases identical to TRBD2. Germline V CDR1 and CDR2: SGDLS, YYNGEE. The V gene end was trimmed by 0 bases and the J gene end by 8 bases; junction bases not matched to a gene: 2. The CDR3 is 15 amino acids. The CDR3 DNA reads as TGTGCCAGCAGCGTAGGGACTAGCGGGAGCGATGAGCAGTTCTTC. This gives the protein CASSVGTSGSDEQFF.

This clone is deemed medium-sized. V gene TRBV11-3 combines with J gene TRBJ2-2; maybe TRBD2 (5 bases). Trimming removed 6 bases at V and 1 base at J, with 15 bases between. Looked up from germline, CDR1 is SGHNT and CDR2 is YENEEA. The length of the CDR3 is 16 residues. This CDR3 is CASRPREPENTGELFF. The DNA of the CDR3 is TGTGCCAGCAGACCCCGGGAACCAGAGAACACCGGGGAGCTGTTTTTT.

This chain uses TRBV19 with TRBJ2-1; D is perhaps TRBD2 (6 bases). The CDR3 is made up of 15 amino acids. V lost 3 bases and J lost 5, with 14 bases in between. The germline CDR1 and CDR2 sequences are LNHDA and SQIVND (reference sequence). The DNA for the CDR3 is TGTGCCAGTAGTATTCAAACGGGAGTGAACAATGAGCAGTTCTTC. This translates into CASSIQTGVNNEQFF.

The chain links TRBV19 to TRBJ2-7; 7 bases align to TRBD1. Per germline, CDR1 LNHDA and CDR2 SQIVND (reference sequence). V dropped 4 bases and J dropped 0; count of bases not matched to a gene: 6. CDR3 length equals 15 residues. CDR3 region: CASSTHRGSSYEQYF. CDR3 bases: TGTGCCAGTAGTACTCACAGGGGAAGCTCCTACGAGCAGTACTTC.

The chain uses TRBV18 and TRBJ1-1; D may be TRBD1 (6 bases). Trimming shortened V by 2 bases and J by 5 bases, and 12 bases separated the two germline ends. The CDR3 consists of 14 residues. Per the germline V gene, CDR1 is KGHSH and CDR2 is LQKENI. CDR3 DNA sequence: TGTGCCAGCTCACCAAAGGGGGAAGGGACTGAAGCTTTCTTT. It encodes CASSPKGEGTEAFF.

This clone was detected many times. This chain links TRBV11-3 with TRBJ2-1, with 15 positions matching TRBD2. This CDR3 comprises 15 residues. The junction had 1 base not matched to a gene; V was cut back by 3 bases and J by 7 bases. The V gene's germline CDR1 is SGHNT and CDR2 YENEEA. This CDR3 is CASSLGLAGGNEQFF. As DNA, the CDR3 is TGTGCCAGCAGCTTGGGACTAGCGGGGGGTAATGAGCAGTTCTTC.

This clone was recorded at least ten times. The chain employs TRBV11-3 and TRBJ2-7; maybe TRBD2 (5 bases). Trimming took 4 bases from V and 3 from J, leaving 13 bases between them. The CDR3 is 14 amino acids. CDR1 and CDR2 from the germline V gene are SGHNT and YENEEA. The DNA of the CDR3 is TGTGCCAGCAGCTCGCAGGACGGGGACTACGAGCAGTACTTC. Translating gives CASSSQDGDYEQYF. Based on the CDR3 plus reference TRBV11-3 and TRBJ2-7, the full variable domain is EAGVVQSPRYKIIEKKQPVAFWCNPISGHNTLYWYLQNLGQGPELLIRYENEEAVDDSQLPKDRFSAERLKGVDSTLKIQPAELGDSAVYLCASSSQDGDYEQYFGPGTRLTVT.

The rearrangement uses TRBV30 and TRBJ1-4, with D tentatively TRBD1 (6 bases). The CDR3 runs 14 residues. The germline V gene encodes CDR1 GTSNPN and CDR2 SVGIG (reference sequence). Between the trimmed V and J ends, which lost 3 bases and 8 bases, there was a span of 16 bases. The DNA of the CDR3 is TGTGCCTGGAGAGGAGGGACAAGGGCCGAAAAACTGTTTTTT. It specifies CAWRGGTRAEKLFF.

This chain links TRBV5-1 with TRBJ2-1; 7 bases match TRBD2. The V segment lost 0 bases and the J segment 8 bases; nucleotides outside the gene matches: 5. The germline V gene has CDR1 SGHRS and CDR2 YFSETQ. CDR3 size: 14 residues. The CDR3 coding sequence is TGCGCCAGCAGCTTGGGGACTAGTATGGATGAGCAGTTCTTC. Amino acids: CASSLGTSMDEQFF. The full variable domain, completed using reference TRBV5-1 and TRBJ2-1, is KAGVTQTPRYLIKTRGQQVTLSCSPISGHRSVSWYQQTPGQGLQFLFEYFSETQRNKGNFPGRFSGRQFSNSRSEMNVSTLELGDSALYLCASSLGTSMDEQFFGPGTRLTVL.

This clone is a singleton in its sample. This chain connects TRBV28 to TRBJ2-2; 7 nucleotides align to TRBD2. Germline CDR1 is MDHEN and CDR2 is SYDVKM. The CDR3 length is 17 residues. Trimming at V came to 3 bases and at J to 5 bases, leaving 12 bases not matched to a gene. The CDR3 DNA reads TGTGCCAGCAGTTTTGGGGGAGGGCCTCGGGAGACCGGGGAGCTGTTTTTT. Translated: CASSFGGGPRETGELFF.

This clone appeared a few times. The rearrangement uses TRBV9 and TRBJ1-4; 7 bases line up with TRBD1. CDR3 length equals 15 residues. V was pared by 4 bases and J by 0 bases, with 3 bases of the junction left unmatched. The germline CDR1 and CDR2 sequences are SGDLS and YYNGEE. The CDR3 loop reads CASSLTGATNEKLFF. Here the CDR3 DNA reads TGTGCCAGCAGCCTCACAGGGGCAACTAATGAAAAACTGTTTTTT.

The V call is TRBV11-3, the J call TRBJ1-2; D possibly corresponds to TRBD1 (5 bases). V lost 3 bases to trimming and J lost 5 bases, with 13 bases between them. Germline CDR1 SGHNT, CDR2 YENEEA. This CDR3 region has 14 residues. CDR3 in amino acids: CASSLVGGRYGYTF. CDR3 bases: TGTGCCAGCAGCTTGGTCGGGGGAAGGTATGGCTACACCTTC.

This clone occurred a few times. The V call is TRBV18, the J call TRBJ2-5; 12 bases agree with TRBD2. Per germline, CDR1 KGHSH and CDR2 LQKENI. Trimming at V came to 5 bases and at J to 5 bases, leaving 15 bases not matched to a gene. The CDR3 runs 18 residues. The CDR3 region is CASSTGSLAGGPGETQYF. CDR3 bases: TGTGCCAGCTCAACCGGCTCTCTAGCGGGAGGGCCCGGGGAGACCCAGTACTTC.

V is TRBV9 and J is TRBJ2-2; D is unresolved. V lost 0 bases, J lost 8 bases, and 8 bases lay in between. The germline CDR1 and CDR2 sequences are SGDLS and YYNGEE. CDR3 length equals 13 residues. CDR3 in DNA: TGTGCCAGCAGCGTAGCTACGGGTGGGGAGCTGTTTTTT. Residues: CASSVATGGELFF. The full variable domain, rest sourced from reference TRBV9 and TRBJ2-2, is DSGVTQTPKHLITATGQRVTLRCSPRSGDLSVYWYQQSLDQGLQFLIQYYNGEERAKGNILERFSAQQFPDLHSELNLSSLELGDSALYFCASSVATGGELFFGEGSRLTVL.